The 15 T cell receptor beta chains below come from one sample, sequenced in a study of cytotoxic CD8 clonotypes in ibrutinib-treated CLL. TCRdb's copy holds only in-frame clones and misses some; the assay was immunoSEQ multiplex PCR. The sample carries approximately 100,000 clones, 60% to 80% recorded once. Source: PBMCs, taken after 24 months of ibrutinib treatment. The receptors shown here come from a human donor with chronic lymphocytic leukemia.

The gene calls are TRBV15 and TRBJ2-7; 7 positions agree with TRBD1. J was trimmed by 6 bases and V by 4 bases; bases with no gene match: 6. The length of the CDR3 is 13 residues. The V gene's germline CDR1 is LNHNV and CDR2 YYDKDF (reference sequence). As DNA, the CDR3 is TGTGCCACCAGCATTCGACAGGGCGGCGAGCAGTACTTC. Protein product: CATSIRQGGEQYF.

This clone was seen once. This chain uses TRBV28 with TRBJ2-7; 15 positions agree with TRBD2. V shed 7 bases and J 6 bases; nucleotides not matched to a gene: 10. The CDR3 sequence is 16 residues long. Germline V lookup: CDR1 MDHEN, CDR2 SYDVKM. The CDR3 bases are TGTGCCAGCAATTGGAGGACTAGCGGGAGGGTCGTCGAGCAGTACTTC. Translating it yields CASNWRTSGRVVEQYF.

V is TRBV28 and J is TRBJ1-4; no clear D. Trimming removed 6 bases from V and 7 bases from J, with 9 bases in between. There are 12 residues in the CDR3. Germline V gene lookup returns CDR1 MDHEN and CDR2 SYDVKM. The CDR3 nucleotides are TGTGCCAGCAGAGTAAATAGTGAAAAACTGTTTTTT. This encodes CASRVNSEKLFF.

The chain has TRBV5-1 and TRBJ1-2, with 9 bases lining up with TRBD1. The germline gives CDR1 SGHRS, CDR2 YFSETQ. The CDR3 runs to 15 residues. The V and J ends lost 8 bases and 3 bases, in that order; junction bases with no gene match: 11. The CDR3 DNA sequence: TGCGCCAGTCGTACGGGACAGGGTGGCGACTATGGCTACACCTTC. It encodes CASRTGQGGDYGYTF.

This clone has a single count. V is TRBV6-6 and J is TRBJ1-1, with 7 nucleotides matching TRBD1. From germline, CDR1 is MNHNY and CDR2 SVGAGI (reference sequence). With V trimmed by 5 bases and J by 1 base, 4 bases remained unmatched. This CDR3 is 14 amino acids long. The CDR3 nucleotides read TGTGCCAGCAGTACGAGACAGGGGAACACTGAAGCTTTCTTT. Its protein product is CASSTRQGNTEAFF.

The V and J genes are TRBV30 and TRBJ2-5; no definite D call. Judging by the DNA end, TRBJ2-7 fits better; the J call may be wrong. The CDR3 is 11 residues long. Germline V CDR1 and CDR2: GTSNPN, SVGIG (reference sequence). The CDR3 coding sequence is TGTGCCTGGAGGGAGTTAGCCGAGCAGTACTTC. This encodes CAWRELAEQYF.

The chain joins TRBV5-1 to TRBJ2-7; a possible D gene is TRBD2 (5 bases). Germline CDR1 and CDR2: SGHRS and YFSETQ. The V gene lost 4 bases and the J gene lost 5 bases, with 13 bases spanning the gap. This CDR3 contains 13 residues. The CDR3 protein is CASSKGSGNEQYF. The CDR3 DNA reads as TGCGCCAGCAGCAAGGGATCCGGGAACGAGCAGTACTTC.

This clone was counted a few times. V is TRBV11-1 and J is TRBJ2-1; TRBD2 might be the D (6 bases). Trimming stripped 4 bases from V and 8 bases from J, with 12 bases between. The CDR3 extends over 13 amino acids. Germline CDR1 is SGHAT and CDR2 is FQDESV (reference sequence). CDR3 region: CASSSTSLDEQFF. CDR3 DNA sequence: TGTGCCAGCAGCTCGACTAGTCTCGATGAGCAGTTCTTC.

This chain connects TRBV18 to TRBJ2-2; no clear D. The germline V gene encodes CDR1 KGHSH and CDR2 LQKENI. The length of the CDR3 is 13 residues. The V end was cut by 2 bases, the J end by 5 bases, with 6 bases between. CDR3 DNA sequence: TGTGCCAGCTCACCAGGGTATACCGGGGAGCTGTTTTTT. Translation: CASSPGYTGELFF.

The genes are TRBV6-4 and TRBJ2-1; 12 bases map to TRBD2. Germline values: CDR1 MRHNA, CDR2 SNTAGT. The ends lost 5 bases at V and 6 bases at J; junction bases unmatched: 5. The CDR3 consists of 15 residues. This chain's CDR3 is CASSIGLAGFNEQFF. The CDR3 nucleotides are TGTGCCAGCAGTATTGGACTAGCGGGATTCAATGAGCAGTTCTTC.

The chain recombines TRBV19 with TRBJ2-3; TRBD2 aligns across 7 bases. The germline V gene encodes CDR1 LNHDA and CDR2 SQIVND (reference sequence). Unmatched junction bases numbered 18, after V lost 10 bases and J lost 2 bases. CDR3 length: 17 amino acids. In DNA form, the CDR3 reads TGTGCCACCCACGAAAGGGCAGGAGCGGGGAACACAGATACGCAGTATTTT. This codes for CATHERAGAGNTDTQYF.

The CDR3 sequence: CASSLVSYGYTF. The CDR3, as DNA: TGTGCCAGCAGCTTAGTTAGCTATGGCTACACCTTC. J is TRBJ1-2 and V is TRBV7-2, with no clear D. The CDR3 is 12 amino acids. Trimming took off 1 base at V and 4 bases at J, with 4 bases between the two ends. Looked up from germline, CDR1 is SGHTA and CDR2 is FQGNSA.

V is TRBV10-3 and J is TRBJ2-3, with TRBD1 matching over 10 bases. Trimming took 6 bases from V and 6 from J; bases not matched to a gene: 3. CDR1 is ENHRY, CDR2 SYGVKD, per germline. The CDR3 runs to 13 residues. The CDR3 region is CAIRTGGVDTQYF. CDR3 bases: TGTGCCATCAGGACAGGGGGCGTGGATACGCAGTATTTT.

This clone has only a few counts. V gene TRBV6-1 combines with J gene TRBJ2-3; D call uncertain. The CDR3 extends over 15 amino acids. V was shortened by 4 bases and J by 2 bases, with 13 bases between the two germline ends. The germline gives CDR1 MNHNS, CDR2 SASEGT. CDR3 in DNA: TGTGCCAGCAGTGGCATAGGGCGCCTCACAGATACGCAGTATTTT. Its protein product is CASSGIGRLTDTQYF.

The chain links TRBV6-6 to TRBJ2-7, with a possible D match to TRBD2 (6 bases). Trimming cost V 0 bases and J 2 bases, with 11 bases left between them. The CDR3 runs 15 residues. Germline loops: CDR1 MNHNY, CDR2 SVGAGI (reference sequence). The DNA for the CDR3 is TGTGCCAGCAGTTACTCTTGGGACTGGCCCTACGAGCAGTACTTC. Its translation: CASSYSWDWPYEQYF.